This T cell receptor (beta chain) was sequenced during a study of CD8+CD57+ T cells in acquired aplastic anemia. About the study: The DNA of sorted CD4+ and CD8+ cells averaged around 3 ug.

Study-wide points: Researchers report that about 29 CD8+ CDR3 sequences appeared in both patients and controls.

The germline V gene encodes CDR1 LNHDA and CDR2 SQIVND (reference sequence). The V and J ends lost 4 bases and 0 bases respectively, with 16 bases between them. CDR3 length equals 18 residues. Remarks on this clonotype: Its antigen is currently unknown.

Both TCR beta VDJ combination and CDR3 sequence profiling were carried out. Genomic DNA was the template for this profiling. TCRdb used MiXCR to reprocess the reads, holding one entry per CDR3 protein. The sample consists of about 190,000 distinct CDR3 sequences, less than 70% of them appearing once. The clonotype was recovered from a human donor in good health, serving as a control. The sequenced material came from sorted CD4+, CD8+, or CD8+CD57+ T cells (not recorded which) from PBMCs. The rearrangement links TRBV19 to TRBJ1-6, with no clear D. CDR3 in DNA: TGTGCCAGTAGTACCTCGTGGGTGGCGAGCTCCTATAATTCACCCCTCCACTTT. This translates into CASSTSWVASSYNSPLHF.